This T cell receptor (beta chain) was found in a study of PD-1 blockade in classical Hodgkin lymphoma. Findings and caveats of the study: At C4D1, TCR diversity had climbed significantly for CD4+ cells, though not for CD8+ cells. A reduction in baseline TCR diversity was reportedly seen in newly diagnosed patients relative to healthy donors. Repertoire differences lack defined causes, possibly disease activity or prior therapy.

This table comes from immunoSEQ multiplex PCR, and its TCRdb copy is limited to in-frame clones, with some not included. The repertoire has 9,500 to 12,000 clones, roughly 85% of them found once; the top ten carry around 36%. In its sample, this clone was seen once. The target antigen is unknown. Trimming took 6 bases from V and 2 from J, leaving 5 bases between them. The germline gives CDR1 ENHRY, CDR2 SYGVKD. The CDR3 loop spans 11 amino acids. Time point of the sample: cycle 4 day 1 (C4D1), after 6 weeks of nivolumab. Relapses following autologous stem cell transplantation were seen in all patients, with brentuximab vedotin exposure varying. After thawing, PBMCs were subjected to magnetic negative selection to isolate CD8+ T cells. Under best response, outcomes were complete response, partial response or progressive disease.

The sample was CD8+ T cells from blood, taken before the fourth cycle of nivolumab. This clonotype was obtained from a human donor with classical Hodgkin lymphoma. The donor label of this sample is uncertain. This rearrangement joins TRBV10-3 to TRBJ2-7; D gene unclear. The CDR3 is CAIRDAYEQYF. The CDR3 region has the DNA TGTGCCATCAGGGATGCCTACGAGCAGTACTTC.